This TCR beta chain was recovered during a study of graft-versus-host responses after intestinal transplantation. About the study: Tacrolimus plus steroids were given to all recipients for approximately three years, preceded by anti-thymocyte globulin induction.

Overall study results and limits: Peak GvH clone levels in circulation were associated with early post-transplant HvG declines.

As for this clone: Antigen specificity is unknown.

Sequencing was performed with immunoSEQ multiplex PCR; in TCRdb, only in-frame clones are kept and a portion is missing. The sample yields approximately 68,000 clones, around 91% seen once. Germline V gene lookup returns CDR1 LGHNT and CDR2 FRNRAP. The CDR3 runs 17 residues. The trim removed 3 bases at V and 0 bases at J, leaving 10 bases unmatched. The sample consisted of unstimulated CD8+ T cells sorted from spleen or lymph node cells, taken before transplant. This rearrangement joins TRBV12-5 to TRBJ1-1; 7 bases match TRBD1. The clonotype was recovered from a human donor who was the organ donor for an intestinal transplant. DNA for the CDR3: TGTGCTAGTGGTTTTAATCGGGACAGAACCATGAACACTGAAGCTTTCTTT. Translating gives CASGFNRDRTMNTEAFF.